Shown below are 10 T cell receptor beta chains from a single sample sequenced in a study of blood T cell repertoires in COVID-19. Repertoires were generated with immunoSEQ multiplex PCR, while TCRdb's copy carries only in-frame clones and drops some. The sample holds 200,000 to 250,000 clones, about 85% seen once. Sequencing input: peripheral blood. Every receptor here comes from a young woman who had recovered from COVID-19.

The CDR3 sequence: CASSPPPRVIAGSEQFF. Written as DNA, the CDR3 is TGTGCCAGCAGCCCTCCCCCACGGGTAATAGCGGGATCTGAGCAGTTCTTC. The chain uses TRBV6-2 or TRBV6-3 and TRBJ2-1, with 8 nucleotides matching TRBD2. Trimming took 6 bases from V and 9 from J; bases not matched to a gene: 19. This CDR3 comprises 17 residues. Germline CDR1 and CDR2: MNHEY and SVGEGT.

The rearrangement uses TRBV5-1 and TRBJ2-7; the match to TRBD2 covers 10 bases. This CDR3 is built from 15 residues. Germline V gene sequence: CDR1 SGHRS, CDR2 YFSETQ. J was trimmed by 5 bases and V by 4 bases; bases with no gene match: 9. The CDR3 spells CASSPRLAGVDEQYF. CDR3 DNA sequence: TGCGCCAGCAGCCCCCGTCTAGCGGGAGTTGACGAGCAGTACTTC.

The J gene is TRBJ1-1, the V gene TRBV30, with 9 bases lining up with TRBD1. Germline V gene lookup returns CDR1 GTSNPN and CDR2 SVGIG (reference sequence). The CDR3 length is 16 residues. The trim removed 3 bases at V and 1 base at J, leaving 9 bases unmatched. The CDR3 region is CAWSPRTGAQNTEAFF. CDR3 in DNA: TGTGCCTGGAGCCCCAGGACAGGGGCCCAGAACACTGAAGCTTTCTTT.

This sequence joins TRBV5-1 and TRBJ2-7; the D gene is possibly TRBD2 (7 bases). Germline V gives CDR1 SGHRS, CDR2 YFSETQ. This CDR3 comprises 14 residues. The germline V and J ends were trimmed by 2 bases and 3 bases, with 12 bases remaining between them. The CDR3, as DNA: TGCGCCAGCAGCTTTGGGGGGGCTAGCTACGAGCAGTACTTC. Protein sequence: CASSFGGASYEQYF.

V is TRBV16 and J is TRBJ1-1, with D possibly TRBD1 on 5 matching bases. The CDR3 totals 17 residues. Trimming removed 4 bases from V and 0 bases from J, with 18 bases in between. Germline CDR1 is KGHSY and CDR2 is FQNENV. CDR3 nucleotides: TGTGCCAGCAGCCTCTTACCCGGGACTGATATGAACACTGAAGCTTTCTTT. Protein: CASSLLPGTDMNTEAFF.

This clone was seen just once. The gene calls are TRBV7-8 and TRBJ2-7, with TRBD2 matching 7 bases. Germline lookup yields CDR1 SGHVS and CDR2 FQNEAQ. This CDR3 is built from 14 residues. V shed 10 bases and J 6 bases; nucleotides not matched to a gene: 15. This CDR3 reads CATTLDAGVFEQYF. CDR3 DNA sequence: TGTGCCACCACCCTAGACGCGGGAGTATTCGAGCAGTACTTC.

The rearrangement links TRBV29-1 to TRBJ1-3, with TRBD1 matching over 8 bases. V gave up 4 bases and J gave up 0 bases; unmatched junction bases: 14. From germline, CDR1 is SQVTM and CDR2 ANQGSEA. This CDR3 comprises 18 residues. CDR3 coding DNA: TGCAGCGTTGCGCAGCATGGGGGACAGGCGAACTCTGGAAACACCATATATTTT. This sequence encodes CSVAQHGGQANSGNTIYF. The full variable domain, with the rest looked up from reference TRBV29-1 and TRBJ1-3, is SAVISQKPSRDICQRGTSLTIQCQVDSQVTMMFWYRQQPGQSLTLIATANQGSEATYESGFVIDKFPISRPNLTFSTLTVSNMSPEDSSIYLCSVAQHGGQANSGNTIYFGEGSWLTVV.

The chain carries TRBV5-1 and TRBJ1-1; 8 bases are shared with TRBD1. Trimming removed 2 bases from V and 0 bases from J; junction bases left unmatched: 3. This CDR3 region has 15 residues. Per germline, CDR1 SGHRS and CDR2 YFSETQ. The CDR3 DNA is TGCGCCAGCAGCTTCTTGACAGGGGTGAACACTGAAGCTTTCTTT. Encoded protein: CASSFLTGVNTEAFF.

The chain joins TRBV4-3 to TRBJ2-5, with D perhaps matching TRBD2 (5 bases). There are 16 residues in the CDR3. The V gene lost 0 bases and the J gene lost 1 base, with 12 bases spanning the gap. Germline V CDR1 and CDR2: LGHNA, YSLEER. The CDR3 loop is CASSQDLTRTQETQYF. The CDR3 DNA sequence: TGCGCCAGCAGCCAAGATTTAACTAGGACCCAAGAGACCCAGTACTTC.

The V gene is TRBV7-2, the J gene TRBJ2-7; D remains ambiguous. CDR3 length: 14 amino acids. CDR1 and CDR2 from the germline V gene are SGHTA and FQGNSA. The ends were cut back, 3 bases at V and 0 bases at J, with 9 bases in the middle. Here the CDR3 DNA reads TGTGCCAGCAGCTTGTCCCAGTCCTCCTACGAGCAGTACTTC. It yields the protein CASSLSQSSYEQYF.